The entry that follows covers one T cell receptor beta chain sequence. Its antigen is unknown. These data belong to a study of a mutant IDH1 vaccine in newly diagnosed glioma. Time point meaning: week 5, during vaccination. Topical imiquimod accompanied each vaccine dose, which consisted of 300 ug of mutant IDH1 20-mer peptide. The data were produced by immunoSEQ multiplex PCR, yet TCRdb's version contains in-frame clones alone and is incomplete. The sample lists 60,000 or so clones, 70% to 90% occurring once. Germline CDR1 LGHNA, CDR2 YSLEER. This CDR3 is 14 amino acids long. The V end lost 1 base, the J end lost 3 bases, and 10 bases lay between the germline ends.

Specimen: PBMCs, collected from a glioma patient whose treatment included an IDH1 peptide vaccine. This rearrangement joins TRBV4-3 to TRBJ2-7, with D possibly TRBD1 on 5 matching bases. This TCR was recovered from a woman aged 40-49 years with glioma. CDR3 nucleotide sequence: TGCGCCAGCAGCCAAGCGCAGGGTTACTACGAGCAGTACTTC. Translated, it gives CASSQAQGYYEQYF.